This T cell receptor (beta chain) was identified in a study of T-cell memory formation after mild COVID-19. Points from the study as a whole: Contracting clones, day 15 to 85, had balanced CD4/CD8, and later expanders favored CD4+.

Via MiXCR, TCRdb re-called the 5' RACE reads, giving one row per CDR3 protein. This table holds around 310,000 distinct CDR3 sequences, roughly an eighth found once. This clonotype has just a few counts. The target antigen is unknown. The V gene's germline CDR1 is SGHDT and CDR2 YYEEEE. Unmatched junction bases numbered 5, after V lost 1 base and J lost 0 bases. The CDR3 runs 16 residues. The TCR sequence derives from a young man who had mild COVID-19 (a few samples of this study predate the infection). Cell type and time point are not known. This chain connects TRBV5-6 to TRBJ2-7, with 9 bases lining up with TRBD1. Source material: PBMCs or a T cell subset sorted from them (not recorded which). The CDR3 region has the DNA TGTGCCAGCAGCTTGCTGGACAGGGGACTCTCCTACGAGCAGTACTTC. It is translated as CASSLLDRGLSYEQYF.